This T cell receptor (beta chain) was recorded in a study of identical twins. General observations from the study: Insertions were reduced in abundant cord blood beta clonotypes but not in memory repertoires. The degree of excess twin sharing was weaker in beta out-of-frame sequences.

A universal primer site came from template switching; cDNA carried unique molecular identifiers. TCRdb re-called the 5' RACE reads with MiXCR, one entry per CDR3 protein. The sample has around 340,000 distinct CDR3 sequences; about 12% are singletons. This clonotype was detected a few times. Its antigen remains unknown. CDR3 length: 13 amino acids. V gave up 6 bases and J gave up 4 bases, with 13 bases separating them. In germline, CDR1 is MDHEN, CDR2 SYDVKM. These data were likewise used in another study, on yellow fever vaccine responses in identical twins.

The specimen sequenced was CD8+ T cells sorted from blood. The TCR sequence derives from a woman younger than 30 in good health. This chain joins TRBV28 and TRBJ2-7; the D call may be TRBD1 or TRBD2 (5 bases each). CDR3 in amino acids: CASSPGPYYEQYV. The CDR3 nucleotides read TGTGCCAGCAGCCCGGGACCTTATTACGAGCAGTACGTC.